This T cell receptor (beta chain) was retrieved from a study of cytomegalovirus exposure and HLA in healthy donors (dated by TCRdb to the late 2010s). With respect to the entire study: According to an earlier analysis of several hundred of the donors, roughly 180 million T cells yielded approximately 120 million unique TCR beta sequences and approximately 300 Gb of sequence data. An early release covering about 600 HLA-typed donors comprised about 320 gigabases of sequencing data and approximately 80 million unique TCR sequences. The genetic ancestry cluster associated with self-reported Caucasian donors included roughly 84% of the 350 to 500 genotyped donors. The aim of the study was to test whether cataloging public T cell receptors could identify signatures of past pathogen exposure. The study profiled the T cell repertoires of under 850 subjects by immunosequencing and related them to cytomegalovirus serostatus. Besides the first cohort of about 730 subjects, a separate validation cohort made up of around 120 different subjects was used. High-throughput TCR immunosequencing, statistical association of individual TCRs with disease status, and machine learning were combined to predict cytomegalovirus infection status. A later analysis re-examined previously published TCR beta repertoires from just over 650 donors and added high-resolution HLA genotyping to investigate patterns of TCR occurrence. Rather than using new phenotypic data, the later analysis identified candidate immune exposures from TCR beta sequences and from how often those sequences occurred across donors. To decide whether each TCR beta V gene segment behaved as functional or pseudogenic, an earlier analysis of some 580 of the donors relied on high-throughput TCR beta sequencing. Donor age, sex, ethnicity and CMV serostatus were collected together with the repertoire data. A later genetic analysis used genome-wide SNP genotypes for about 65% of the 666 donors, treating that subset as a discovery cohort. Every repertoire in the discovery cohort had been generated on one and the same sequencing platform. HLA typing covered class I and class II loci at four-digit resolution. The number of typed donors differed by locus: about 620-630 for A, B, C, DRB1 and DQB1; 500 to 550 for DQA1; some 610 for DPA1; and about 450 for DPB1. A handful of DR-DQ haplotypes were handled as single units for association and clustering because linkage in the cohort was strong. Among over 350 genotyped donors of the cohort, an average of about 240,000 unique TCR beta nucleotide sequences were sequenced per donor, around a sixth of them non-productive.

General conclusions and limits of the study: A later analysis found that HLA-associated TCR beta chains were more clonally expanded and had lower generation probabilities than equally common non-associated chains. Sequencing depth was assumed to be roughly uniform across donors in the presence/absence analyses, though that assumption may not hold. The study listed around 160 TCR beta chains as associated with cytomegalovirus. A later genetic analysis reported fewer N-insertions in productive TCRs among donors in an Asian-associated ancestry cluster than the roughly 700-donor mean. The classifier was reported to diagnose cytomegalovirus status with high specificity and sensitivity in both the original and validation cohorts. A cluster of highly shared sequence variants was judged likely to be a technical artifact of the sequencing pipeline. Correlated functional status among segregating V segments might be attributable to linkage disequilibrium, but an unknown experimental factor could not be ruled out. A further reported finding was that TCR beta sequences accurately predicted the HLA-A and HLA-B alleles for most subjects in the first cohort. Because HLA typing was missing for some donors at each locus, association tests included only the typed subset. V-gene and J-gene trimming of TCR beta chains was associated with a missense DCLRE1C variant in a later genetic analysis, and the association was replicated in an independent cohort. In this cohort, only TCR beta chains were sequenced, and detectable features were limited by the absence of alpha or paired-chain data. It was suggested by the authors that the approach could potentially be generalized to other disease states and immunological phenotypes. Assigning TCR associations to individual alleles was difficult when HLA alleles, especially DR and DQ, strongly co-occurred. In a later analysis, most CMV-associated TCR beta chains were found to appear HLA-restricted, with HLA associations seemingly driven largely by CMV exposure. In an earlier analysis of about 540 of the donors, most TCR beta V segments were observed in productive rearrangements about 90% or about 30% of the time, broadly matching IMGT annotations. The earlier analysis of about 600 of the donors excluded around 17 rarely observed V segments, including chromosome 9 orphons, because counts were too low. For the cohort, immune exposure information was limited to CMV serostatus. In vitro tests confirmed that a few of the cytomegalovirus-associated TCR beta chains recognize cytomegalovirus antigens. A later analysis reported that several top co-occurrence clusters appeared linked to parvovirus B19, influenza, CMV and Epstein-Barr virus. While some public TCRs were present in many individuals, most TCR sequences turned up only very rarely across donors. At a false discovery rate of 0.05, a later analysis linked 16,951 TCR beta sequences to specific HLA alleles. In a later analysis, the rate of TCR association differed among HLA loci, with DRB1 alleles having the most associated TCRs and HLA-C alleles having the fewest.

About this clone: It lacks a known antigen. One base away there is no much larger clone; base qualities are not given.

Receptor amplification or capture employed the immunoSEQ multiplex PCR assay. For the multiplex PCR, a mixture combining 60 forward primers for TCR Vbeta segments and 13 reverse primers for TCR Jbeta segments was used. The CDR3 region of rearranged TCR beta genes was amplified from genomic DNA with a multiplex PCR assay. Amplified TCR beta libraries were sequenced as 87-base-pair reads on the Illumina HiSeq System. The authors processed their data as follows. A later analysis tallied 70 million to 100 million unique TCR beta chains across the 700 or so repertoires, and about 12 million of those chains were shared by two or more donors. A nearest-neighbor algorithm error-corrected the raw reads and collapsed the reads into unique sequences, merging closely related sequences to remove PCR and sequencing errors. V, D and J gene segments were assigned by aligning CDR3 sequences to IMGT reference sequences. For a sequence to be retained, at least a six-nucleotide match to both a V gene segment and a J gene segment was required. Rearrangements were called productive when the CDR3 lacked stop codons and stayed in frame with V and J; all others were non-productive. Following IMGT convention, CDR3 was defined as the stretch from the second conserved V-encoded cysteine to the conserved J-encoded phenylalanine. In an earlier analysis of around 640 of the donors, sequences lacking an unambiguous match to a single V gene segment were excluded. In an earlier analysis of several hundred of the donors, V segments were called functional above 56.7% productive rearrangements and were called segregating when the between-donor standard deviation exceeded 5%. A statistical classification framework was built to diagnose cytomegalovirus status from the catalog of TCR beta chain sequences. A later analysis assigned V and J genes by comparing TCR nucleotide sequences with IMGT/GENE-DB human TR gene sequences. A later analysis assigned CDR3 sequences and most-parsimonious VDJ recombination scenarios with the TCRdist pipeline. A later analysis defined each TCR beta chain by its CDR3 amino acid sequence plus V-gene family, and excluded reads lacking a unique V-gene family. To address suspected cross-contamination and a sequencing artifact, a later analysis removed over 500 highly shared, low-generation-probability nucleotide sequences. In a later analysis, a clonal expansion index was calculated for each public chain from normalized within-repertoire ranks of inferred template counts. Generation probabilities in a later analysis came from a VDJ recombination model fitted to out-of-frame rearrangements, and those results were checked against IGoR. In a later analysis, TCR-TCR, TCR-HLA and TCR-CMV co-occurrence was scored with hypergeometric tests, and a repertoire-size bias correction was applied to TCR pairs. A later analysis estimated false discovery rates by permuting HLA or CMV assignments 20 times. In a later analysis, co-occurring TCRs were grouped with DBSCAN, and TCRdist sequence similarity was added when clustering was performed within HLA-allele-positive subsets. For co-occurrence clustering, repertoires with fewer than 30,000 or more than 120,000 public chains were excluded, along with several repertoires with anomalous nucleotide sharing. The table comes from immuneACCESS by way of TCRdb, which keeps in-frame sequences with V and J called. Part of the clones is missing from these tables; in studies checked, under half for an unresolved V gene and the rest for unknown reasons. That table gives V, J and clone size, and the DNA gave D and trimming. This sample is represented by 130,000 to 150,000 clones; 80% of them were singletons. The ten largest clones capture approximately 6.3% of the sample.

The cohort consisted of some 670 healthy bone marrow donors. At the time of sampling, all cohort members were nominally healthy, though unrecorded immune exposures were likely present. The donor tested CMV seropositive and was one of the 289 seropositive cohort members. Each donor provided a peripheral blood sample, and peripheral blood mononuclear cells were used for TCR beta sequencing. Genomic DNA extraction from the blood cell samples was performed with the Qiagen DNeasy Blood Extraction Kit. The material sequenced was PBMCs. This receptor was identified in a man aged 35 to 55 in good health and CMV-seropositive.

The encoded CDR3 is CASSSRRQTQYF. The nucleotide sequence reads as follows: TGTGCCAGCAGCTCTAGGCGTCAGACCCAGTACTTC. The chain links TRBV7-9 with TRBJ2-5; a confident D gene designation cannot be given. Looking up the germline V gene (reference sequence) yields CDR1 SEHNR and CDR2 FQNEAQ. From the cysteine through the phenylalanine, the CDR3 covers 12 amino acids. CDR3 DNA only is kept here, 36 bases in frame from base 1. The junction shows trimming of 4 bases on V and 6 bases on J, plus 9 bases between the germline ends.